This entry features one T cell receptor beta chain sequence. During colonoscopy, one to two rectal pinch biopsies were collected. Up to 500,000 reads were sequenced per sample. Only in-frame clones appear in the TCRdb table, and some are missing; sequencing was by immunoSEQ multiplex PCR. The sample yields about 22,000 clones, about three quarters seen once. This specimen belongs to a study of pediatric ulcerative colitis. Germline CDR1 KGHSH, CDR2 LQKENI. This CDR3 spans 13 amino acids. V was cut by 6 bases and J by 0 bases, with 6 bases left in between. The sequenced sample consisted of gut tissue. The sequence derives from a boy aged 10-17 years with severe ulcerative colitis. This chain uses TRBV18 with TRBJ1-5; D ambiguous. The CDR3 DNA is TGTGCCAGCTCGCTATATAGCAATCAGCCCCAGCATTTT. Protein sequence: CASSLYSNQPQHF.